What follows are 30 T cell receptor beta chains derived from one specimen sequenced in a study of vaccination and CD4 T cells after COVID-19. As to treatment: roughly nine-day PBMC culture with coronavirus spike peptide pools or control peptides (ViraFEST assay). No cognate antigen is known for these TCRs. The assay that was used to sequence DNA from cultured CD4+ T cells was the Oncomine TCR Beta short-read assay. TCRdb reprocessed the PCR reads via MiXCR and lists one record per CDR3 protein. The repertoire holds more than 15,000 distinct CDR3 sequences, with approximately 31% as singletons. Sequencing was performed on cultured CD4+ T cells from blood. Receptor source: a human donor with COVID-19.

The chain carries TRBV7-9 and TRBJ1-2; D call uncertain. The germline gives CDR1 SEHNR, CDR2 FQNEAQ (reference sequence). Trimming took off 5 bases at V and 8 bases at J, with 15 bases between the two ends. The CDR3 has 13 residues. This chain's CDR3 is CASSPPAGEGYTF. The CDR3 DNA sequence: TGTGCCAGCAGCCCCCCGGCGGGAGAGGGCTACACCTTC. The variable domain in full, with the rest retrieved from reference TRBV7-9 and TRBJ1-2, is DTGVSQNPRHKITKRGQNVTFRCDPISEHNRLYWYRQTLGQGPEFLTYFQNEAQLEKSRLLSDRFSAERPKGSFSTLEIQRTEQGDSAMYLCASSPPAGEGYTFGSGTRLTVV.

The J gene is TRBJ1-4, the V gene TRBV7-6; D is unresolved. Looked up from germline, CDR1 is SGHVS and CDR2 is FNYEAQ. V lost 9 bases and J lost 0, with 2 bases in between. This CDR3 is 11 amino acids long. CDR3 DNA: TGTGCCAGTGCAACTAATGAAAAACTGTTTTTT. This sequence encodes CASATNEKLFF.

This clonotype showed up just a few times. The chain is built from TRBV6-4 and TRBJ2-2, with no clear D. CDR1 MRHNA and CDR2 SNTAGT come from the germline V gene. The V gene lost 3 bases and the J gene lost 5 bases, with 10 bases spanning the gap. The CDR3 totals 14 residues. CDR3 amino acids: CASSDEFWTGELFF. DNA for the CDR3: TGTGCCAGCAGTGATGAGTTCTGGACCGGGGAGCTGTTTTTT.

This sequence joins TRBV6-5 and TRBJ2-7; a weak D match, TRBD2 (5 bases). Germline lookup yields CDR1 MNHEY and CDR2 SVGAGI. V lost 4 bases and J lost 3, with 13 bases in between. The CDR3 contains 14 residues. The CDR3 nucleotides are TGTGCCAGCAGTTTCAGTACGGGGAACTACGAGCAGTACTTC. Translating gives CASSFSTGNYEQYF.

In this sample, this clonotype turned up a few times. V and J are TRBV6-1 and TRBJ1-1, with unresolved D. This CDR3 has 12 residues. Deletions cut 6 bases from V and 3 bases from J, with 8 bases between. Looked up from germline, CDR1 is MNHNS and CDR2 is SASEGT. The CDR3 DNA reads TGTGCCAGCAGCCCCGGGTACACTGAAGCTTTCTTT. Its translation: CASSPGYTEAFF.

V gene TRBV6-2 or TRBV6-3 combines with J gene TRBJ2-5; 9 bases are a match to TRBD1. The V gene end was trimmed by 10 bases and the J gene end by 4 bases; junction bases not matched to a gene: 10. Looked up from germline, CDR1 is MNHEY and CDR2 is SVGEGT. The CDR3 loop spans 14 amino acids. The CDR3 nucleotides are TGTGCCATCCGGGCCTCGGGACAGGGAGAGACCCAGTACTTC. As protein: CAIRASGQGETQYF.

This chain uses TRBV29-1 with TRBJ1-1; D remains unclear. Germline V lookup: CDR1 SQVTM, CDR2 ANQGSEA. Trimming removed 6 bases from V and 4 bases from J, with 12 bases in between. The CDR3 spans 12 residues. CDR3 in DNA: TGCAGCGTGCCCGCCTATAGCACTGAAGCTTTCTTT. It translates to CSVPAYSTEAFF.

This clonotype showed up just a few times. The gene calls are TRBV20-1 and TRBJ1-1; no clear D. Per germline, CDR1 DFQATT and CDR2 SNEGSKA (reference sequence). CDR3 length equals 14 residues. Trimming took 0 bases from V and 0 from J, leaving 8 bases between them. CDR3 nucleotides: TGCAGTGCTAGAGAAGGCGCTGTGAACACTGAAGCTTTCTTT. Translated: CSAREGAVNTEAFF.

The chain links TRBV6-1 to TRBJ2-6; 10 bases are shared with TRBD2. V lost 7 bases to trimming and J lost 0 bases; unmatched junction nucleotides: 3. The length of the CDR3 is 16 residues. The germline V gene encodes CDR1 MNHNS and CDR2 SASEGT. In DNA, the CDR3 is TGTGCCAGCAATAAGCGGGGGGGCTCTGGGGCCAACGTCCTGACTTTC. It is translated as CASNKRGGSGANVLTF.

This clonotype was observed a handful of times. The chain links TRBV2 to TRBJ2-7; 7 bases align to TRBD1. CDR3 length: 15 amino acids. V was pared by 8 bases and J by 3 bases, with 13 bases of the junction left unmatched. CDR1 SNHLY and CDR2 FYNNEI come from the germline V gene. DNA for the CDR3: TGTGCCAGCGCCCTCCCGGGGACAGTACTCTACGAGCAGTACTTC. Its translation: CASALPGTVLYEQYF. Drawing the rest from reference TRBV2 and TRBJ2-7, the complete variable domain is EPEVTQTPSHQVTQMGQEVILRCVPISNHLYFYWYRQILGQKVEFLVSFYNNEISEKSEIFDDQFSVERPDGSNFTLKIRSTKLEDSAMYFCASALPGTVLYEQYFGPGTRLTVT.

This clonotype showed up just a few times. The chain employs TRBV6-5 and TRBJ2-7; 10 bases map to TRBD1. The CDR3 covers 13 residues. Germline CDR1 reads MNHEY; CDR2 reads SVGAGI. The ends lost 4 bases at V and 6 bases at J; junction bases unmatched: 3. The CDR3 DNA is TGTGCCAGCAGTTGGGACAGGGGTGTCGAGCAGTACTTC. Residues: CASSWDRGVEQYF.

The chain has TRBV7-9 and TRBJ2-1, with TRBD2 identical over 11 bases. Trimming at V came to 6 bases and at J to 2 bases, leaving 3 bases not matched to a gene. Looked up from germline, CDR1 is SEHNR and CDR2 is FQNEAQ (reference sequence). This CDR3 has 15 amino acids. This CDR3 is CASSHSGGAYNEQFF. The CDR3 region has the DNA TGTGCCAGCAGTCATAGCGGGGGGGCCTACAATGAGCAGTTCTTC.

This clonotype was counted a few times. The chain employs TRBV4-2 and TRBJ1-2; D is ambiguous. Germline values: CDR1 LGHNA, CDR2 YNFKEQ. This CDR3 spans 16 amino acids. The germline V and J ends were trimmed by 4 bases and 0 bases, with 15 bases remaining between them. The CDR3 region is CASSREKGGSNYGYTF. The DNA of the CDR3 is TGTGCCAGCAGCCGCGAAAAAGGTGGGTCTAACTATGGCTACACCTTC.

The J gene is TRBJ2-7, the V gene TRBV14, with TRBD1 as a possible D gene (5 bases). Germline V gene lookup returns CDR1 SGHDN and CDR2 FVKESK. This CDR3 is 13 amino acids long. Trimming shortened V by 3 bases and J by 0 bases, and 6 bases separated the two germline ends. CDR3 amino acids: CASSQDTSYEQYF. The CDR3 bases are TGTGCCAGCAGCCAGGACACCTCCTACGAGCAGTACTTC.

V gene TRBV24-1 combines with J gene TRBJ2-1, with TRBD2 matching 12 bases. This CDR3 contains 17 residues. Germline-derived CDR1 and CDR2 are KGHDR and SFDVKD. V was pared by 4 bases and J by 9 bases, with 12 bases of the junction left unmatched. The CDR3 protein is CATSDPLAGGPRGEQFF. The CDR3 DNA is TGTGCCACCAGTGACCCACTAGCGGGGGGCCCACGTGGTGAGCAGTTCTTC.

This clonotype was seen a handful of times. The chain links TRBV6-5 to TRBJ1-2, with a weak D call TRBD1 (5 bases). CDR3 length: 15 residues. Per germline, CDR1 MNHEY and CDR2 SVGAGI. V lost 2 bases and J 4 bases, leaving 14 bases between the germline ends. DNA for the CDR3: TGTGCCAGCAGTTACACATTACAGGAATCCTATGGCTACACCTTC. Its protein product is CASSYTLQESYGYTF.

The V call is TRBV19, the J call TRBJ1-1; D is undetermined. Germline CDR1 and CDR2: LNHDA and SQIVND (reference sequence). The CDR3 has 15 amino acids. V was clipped by 2 bases and J by 3 bases, with 13 bases between them. CDR3 protein: CASSIIAVRDTEAFF. Written as DNA, the CDR3 is TGTGCCAGTAGTATAATCGCAGTTAGGGACACTGAAGCTTTCTTT.

This clonotype was observed a few times. The chain carries TRBV2 and TRBJ2-7; 7 bases line up with TRBD2. The CDR3 is made up of 15 amino acids. V was pared by 3 bases and J by 1 base, with 6 bases of the junction left unmatched. The V gene's germline CDR1 is SNHLY and CDR2 FYNNEI. The chain's CDR3 is CASSDPAGQSYEQYF. The DNA for the CDR3 is TGTGCCAGCAGTGATCCAGCGGGGCAATCCTACGAGCAGTACTTC.

This clonotype occurred a few times. V gene TRBV28 combines with J gene TRBJ1-6; 7 positions match TRBD1. V gave up 5 bases and J gave up 5 bases; unmatched junction bases: 3. The germline CDR1 and CDR2 sequences are MDHEN and SYDVKM. The CDR3 consists of 14 residues. CDR3 DNA: TGTGCCAGCAGTACAGGGGCGAATAATTCACCCCTCCACTTT. It yields the protein CASSTGANNSPLHF.

This clonotype has only a few counts. The chain joins TRBV11-2 to TRBJ1-5; D not certain. Germline values: CDR1 SGHAT, CDR2 FQNNGV. CDR3 size: 15 residues. Trimming cost V 2 bases and J 5 bases, with 13 bases left between them. DNA for the CDR3: TGTGCCAGCAGCTTACATTATAGCAAAGATCAGCCCCAGCATTTT. Translation: CASSLHYSKDQPQHF.

The rearrangement uses TRBV20-1 and TRBJ1-1; possible D gene TRBD1, 5 bases. The length of the CDR3 is 16 residues. V lost 8 bases, J lost 1 base, and 23 bases lay in between. Germline V gives CDR1 DFQATT, CDR2 SNEGSKA (reference sequence). The CDR3 loop is CSPRTGDIVRNTEAFF. Written as DNA, the CDR3 is TGCAGTCCACGTACAGGAGATATAGTTCGGAACACTGAAGCTTTCTTT.

The chain couples TRBV10-3 to TRBJ1-4, with 7 bases fitting TRBD1. Germline lookup yields CDR1 ENHRY and CDR2 SYGVKD. J was trimmed by 12 bases and V by 9 bases; bases with no gene match: 13. CDR3 length: 13 amino acids. Here the CDR3 reads CAIRRDSETQLFF. The DNA of the CDR3 is TGTGCCATTCGCCGGGACAGCGAAACGCAACTGTTTTTT.

V is TRBV20-1 and J is TRBJ2-2; D remains ambiguous. Deletions cut 0 bases from V and 1 base from J, with 9 bases between. Germline-derived CDR1 and CDR2 are DFQATT and SNEGSKA (reference sequence). The CDR3 has 15 amino acids. CDR3 DNA sequence: TGCAGTGCTAGAGAAGGCAGGAAGAACACCGGGGAGCTGTTTTTT. Translated, it gives CSAREGRKNTGELFF.

The V and J genes are TRBV19 and TRBJ1-2; possible D gene TRBD1, 5 bases. The V and J ends lost 1 base and 0 bases respectively, with 15 bases between them. This CDR3 is 17 amino acids long. CDR1 is LNHDA, CDR2 SQIVND, per germline (reference sequence). DNA of the CDR3: TGTGCCAGTAGTATAGCGGGGGGAGGACGAGCTAACTATGGCTACACCTTC. Translating gives CASSIAGGGRANYGYTF.

This rearrangement joins TRBV6-2 or TRBV6-3 to TRBJ1-2; possibly TRBD1 for D (5 bases). Deletions cut 1 base from V and 7 bases from J, with 10 bases between. CDR1 and CDR2 (germline): MNHEY, SVGEGT. The CDR3 consists of 13 residues. CDR3 in DNA: TGTGCCAGCAGTTACTGGCAGGGAGCTGGCTACACCTTC. Amino acid sequence: CASSYWQGAGYTF.

The rearrangement uses TRBV11-3 and TRBJ1-1, with D unclear. The CDR3 runs to 13 residues. The V and J ends lost 0 bases and 11 bases respectively, with 13 bases between them. The germline V gene encodes CDR1 SGHNT and CDR2 YENEEA. CDR3 protein: CASSLEDKGRAFF. DNA for the CDR3: TGTGCCAGCAGCTTAGAAGACAAGGGAAGGGCTTTCTTT.

The V and J genes are TRBV29-1 and TRBJ2-7; TRBD1 aligns across 9 bases. Germline V gene data show CDR1 as SQVTM and CDR2 as ANQGSEA. The CDR3 covers 14 residues. V was clipped by 7 bases and J by 3 bases; unmatched bases: 10. The CDR3 loop is CSAVDRGRGYEQYF. In nucleotides, the CDR3 is TGCAGCGCCGTGGACAGGGGAAGGGGCTACGAGCAGTACTTC.

This clonotype appeared a few times. The rearrangement links TRBV11-2 to TRBJ1-4; 9 bases fit TRBD1. This CDR3 spans 16 amino acids. Losses at the gene ends were 6 bases for V and 8 bases for J; bases not matched to a gene: 13. Germline V gives CDR1 SGHAT, CDR2 FQNNGV. This CDR3 is CASRPGTGQGREKLFF. The CDR3 DNA sequence: TGTGCCAGCAGGCCCGGAACCGGACAGGGGCGGGAAAAACTGTTTTTT.

CDR3 nucleotides: TGTGCCAGCAGCCCAACGGCGGGACGGAAAGAAAACACCATATATTTT. Amino acid sequence: CASSPTAGRKENTIYF. The rearrangement joins TRBV11-3 to TRBJ1-3; TRBD1 is a possible D gene (5 bases). This CDR3 region has 16 residues. Germline-derived CDR1 and CDR2 are SGHNT and YENEEA. The V end was cut by 5 bases, the J end by 6 bases, with 20 bases between.

In this sample, this clonotype turned up once. This rearrangement joins TRBV5-1 to TRBJ2-2, with D perhaps given as TRBD1 or TRBD2 (5 bases each). The CDR3 has 15 amino acids. Germline values: CDR1 SGHRS, CDR2 YFSETQ. Trimming stripped 1 base from V and 2 bases from J, with 9 bases between. CDR3 sequence reads: CASSLSGHNTGELFF. DNA for the CDR3: TGCGCCAGCAGCTTGTCGGGGCACAACACCGGGGAGCTGTTTTTT.